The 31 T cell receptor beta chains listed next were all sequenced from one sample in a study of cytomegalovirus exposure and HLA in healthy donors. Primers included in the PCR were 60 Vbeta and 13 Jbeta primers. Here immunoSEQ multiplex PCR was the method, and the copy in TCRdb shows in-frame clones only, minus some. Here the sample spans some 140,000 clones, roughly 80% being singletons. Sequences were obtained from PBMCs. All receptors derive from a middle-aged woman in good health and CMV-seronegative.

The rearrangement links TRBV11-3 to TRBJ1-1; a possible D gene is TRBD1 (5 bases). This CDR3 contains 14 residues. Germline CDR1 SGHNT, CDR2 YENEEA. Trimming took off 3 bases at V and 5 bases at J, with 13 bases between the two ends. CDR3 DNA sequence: TGTGCCAGCAGCTTGGCAGGGTTAGGAACTGAAGCTTTCTTT. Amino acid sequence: CASSLAGLGTEAFF.

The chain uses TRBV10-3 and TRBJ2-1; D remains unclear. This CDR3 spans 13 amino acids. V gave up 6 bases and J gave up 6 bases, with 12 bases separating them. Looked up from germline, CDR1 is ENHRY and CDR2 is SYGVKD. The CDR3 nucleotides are TGTGCCATCAGGGGCAGTAGTTTCAATGAGCAGTTCTTC. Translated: CAIRGSSFNEQFF.

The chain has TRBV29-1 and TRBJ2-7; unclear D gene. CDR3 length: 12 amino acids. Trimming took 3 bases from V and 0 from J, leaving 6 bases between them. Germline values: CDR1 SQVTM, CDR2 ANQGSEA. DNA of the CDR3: TGCAGCGTTGAGGTGCGCTCCTACGAGCAGTACTTC. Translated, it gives CSVEVRSYEQYF.

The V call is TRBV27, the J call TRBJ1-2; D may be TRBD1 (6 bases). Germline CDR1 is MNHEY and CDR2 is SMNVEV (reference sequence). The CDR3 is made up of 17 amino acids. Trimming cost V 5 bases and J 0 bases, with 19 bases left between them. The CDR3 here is CASSPRDTAAPNYGYTF. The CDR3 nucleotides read TGTGCCAGCAGTCCACGGGACACTGCAGCTCCTAACTATGGCTACACCTTC.

CDR3 in DNA: TGTGCCAGCAGTCTCCCTTATGCGGCGATGTACAATGAGCAGTTCTTC. As protein: CASSLPYAAMYNEQFF. This chain joins TRBV28 and TRBJ2-1; no clear D. V was clipped by 5 bases and J by 4 bases, with 18 bases between them. CDR1 and CDR2 from the germline V gene are MDHEN and SYDVKM. The CDR3 runs 16 residues.

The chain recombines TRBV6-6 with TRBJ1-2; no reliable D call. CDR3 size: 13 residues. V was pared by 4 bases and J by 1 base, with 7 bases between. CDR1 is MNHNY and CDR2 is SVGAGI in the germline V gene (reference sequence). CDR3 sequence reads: CASSSSDNYGYTF. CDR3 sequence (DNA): TGTGCCAGCAGTTCTTCAGATAACTATGGCTACACCTTC.

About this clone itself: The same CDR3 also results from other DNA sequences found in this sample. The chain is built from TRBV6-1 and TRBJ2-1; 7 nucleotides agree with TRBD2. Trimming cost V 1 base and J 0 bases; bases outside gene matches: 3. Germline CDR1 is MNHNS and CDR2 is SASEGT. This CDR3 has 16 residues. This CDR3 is CASSEGGGSSYNEQFF. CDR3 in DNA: TGTGCCAGCAGTGAAGGGGGCGGGAGCTCCTACAATGAGCAGTTCTTC.

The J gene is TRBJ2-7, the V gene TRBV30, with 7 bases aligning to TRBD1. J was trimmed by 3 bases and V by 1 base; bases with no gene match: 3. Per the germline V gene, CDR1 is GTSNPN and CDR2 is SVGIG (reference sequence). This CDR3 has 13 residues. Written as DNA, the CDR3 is TGTGCCTGGAGTGACAGGGGCCTCTACGAGCAGTACTTC. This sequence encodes CAWSDRGLYEQYF.

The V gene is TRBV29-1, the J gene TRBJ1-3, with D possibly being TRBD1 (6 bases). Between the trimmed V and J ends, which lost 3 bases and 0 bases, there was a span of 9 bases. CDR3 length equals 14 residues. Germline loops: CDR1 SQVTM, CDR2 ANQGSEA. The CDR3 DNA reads TGCAGCGTTGACCAGGACAGCTCTGGAAACACCATATATTTT. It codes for CSVDQDSSGNTIYF.

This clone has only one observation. CDR3 nucleotides: TGTGCCACCAGCAGAGCTCCCGGGGGAGCCGGCTACACCTTC. Its protein is CATSRAPGGAGYTF. The rearrangement joins TRBV15 to TRBJ1-2, with D possibly TRBD1 on 5 matching bases. Trimming removed 1 base from V and 8 bases from J, with 14 bases in between. This CDR3 contains 14 residues. Germline assignment: CDR1 LNHNV and CDR2 YYDKDF (reference sequence).

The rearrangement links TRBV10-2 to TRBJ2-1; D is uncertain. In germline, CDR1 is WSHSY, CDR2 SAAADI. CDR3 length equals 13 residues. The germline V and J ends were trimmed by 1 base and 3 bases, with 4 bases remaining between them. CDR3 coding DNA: TGCGCCAGCAGTGAGTTAATCTACAATGAGCAGTTCTTC. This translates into CASSELIYNEQFF.

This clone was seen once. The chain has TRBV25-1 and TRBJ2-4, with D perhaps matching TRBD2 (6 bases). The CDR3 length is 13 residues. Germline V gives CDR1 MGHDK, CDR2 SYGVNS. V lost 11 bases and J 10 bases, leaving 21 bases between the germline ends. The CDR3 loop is CAASRDLGGIQYF. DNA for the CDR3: TGTGCCGCATCCCGGGACTTAGGAGGGATTCAGTACTTC.

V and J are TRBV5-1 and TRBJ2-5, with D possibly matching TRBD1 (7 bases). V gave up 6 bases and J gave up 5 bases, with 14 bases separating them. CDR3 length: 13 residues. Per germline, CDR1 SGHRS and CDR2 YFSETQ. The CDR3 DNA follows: TGCGCCAGCACTGGAGGGGGCTATGAGACCCAGTACTTC. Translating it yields CASTGGGYETQYF.

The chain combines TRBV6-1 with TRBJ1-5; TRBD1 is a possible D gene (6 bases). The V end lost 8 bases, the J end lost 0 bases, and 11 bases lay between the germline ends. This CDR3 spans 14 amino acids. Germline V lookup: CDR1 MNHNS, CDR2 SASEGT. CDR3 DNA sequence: TGTGCCAGCGGCCCGGACAGTAGCAATCAGCCCCAGCATTTT. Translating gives CASGPDSSNQPQHF.

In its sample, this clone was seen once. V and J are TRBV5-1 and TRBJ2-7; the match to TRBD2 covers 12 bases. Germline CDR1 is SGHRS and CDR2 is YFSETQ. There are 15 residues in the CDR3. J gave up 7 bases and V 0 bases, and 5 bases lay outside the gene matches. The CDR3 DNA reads TGCGCCAGCAGCTTGGGACTAGCGGGAGTAGGGGAGCAGTACTTC. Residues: CASSLGLAGVGEQYF.

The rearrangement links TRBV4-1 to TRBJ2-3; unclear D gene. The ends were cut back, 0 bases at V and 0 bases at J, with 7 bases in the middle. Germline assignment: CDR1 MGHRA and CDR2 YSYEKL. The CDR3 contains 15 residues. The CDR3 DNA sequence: TGCGCCAGCAGCCAAGAAGAAACTAGCACAGATACGCAGTATTTT. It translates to CASSQEETSTDTQYF.

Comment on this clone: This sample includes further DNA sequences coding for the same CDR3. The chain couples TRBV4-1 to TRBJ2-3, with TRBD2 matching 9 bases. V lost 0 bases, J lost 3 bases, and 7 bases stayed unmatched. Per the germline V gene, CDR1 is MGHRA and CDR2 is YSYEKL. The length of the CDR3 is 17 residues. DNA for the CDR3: TGCGCCAGCAGCCAAGATGGGGCGGGGGGGCCGACAGATACGCAGTATTTT. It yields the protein CASSQDGAGGPTDTQYF.

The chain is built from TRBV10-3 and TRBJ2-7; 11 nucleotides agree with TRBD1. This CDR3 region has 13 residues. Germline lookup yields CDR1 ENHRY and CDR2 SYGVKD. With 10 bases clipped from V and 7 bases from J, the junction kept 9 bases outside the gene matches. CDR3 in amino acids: CATRDRGSAEQYF. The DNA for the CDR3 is TGTGCCACCCGGGACAGGGGGTCCGCGGAGCAGTACTTC.

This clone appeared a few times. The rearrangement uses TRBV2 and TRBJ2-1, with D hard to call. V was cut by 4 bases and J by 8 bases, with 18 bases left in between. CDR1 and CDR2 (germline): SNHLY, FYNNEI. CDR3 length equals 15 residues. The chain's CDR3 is CASSGGFGGLDEQFF. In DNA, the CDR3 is TGTGCCAGCAGTGGAGGTTTCGGCGGTCTAGATGAGCAGTTCTTC.

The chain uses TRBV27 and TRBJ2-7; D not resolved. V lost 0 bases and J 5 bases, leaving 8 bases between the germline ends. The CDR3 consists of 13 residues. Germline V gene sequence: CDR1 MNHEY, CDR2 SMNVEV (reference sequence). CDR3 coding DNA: TGTGCCAGCAGTTTATCACAAGTCCACGAGCAGTACTTC. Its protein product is CASSLSQVHEQYF.

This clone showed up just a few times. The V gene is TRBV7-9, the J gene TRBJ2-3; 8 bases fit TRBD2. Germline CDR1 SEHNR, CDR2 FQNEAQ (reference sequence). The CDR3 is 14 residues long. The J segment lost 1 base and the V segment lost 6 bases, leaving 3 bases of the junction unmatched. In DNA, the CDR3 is TGTGCCAGCAGGATTAGCGGGGGCACAGATACGCAGTATTTT. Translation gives CASRISGGTDTQYF.

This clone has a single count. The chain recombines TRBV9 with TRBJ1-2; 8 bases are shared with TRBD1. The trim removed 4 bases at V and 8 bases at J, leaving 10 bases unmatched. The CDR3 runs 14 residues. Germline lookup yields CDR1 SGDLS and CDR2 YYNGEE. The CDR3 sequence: CASSTHAGGRGYTF. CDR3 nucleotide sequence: TGTGCCAGCAGCACCCACGCAGGGGGCCGAGGCTACACCTTC.

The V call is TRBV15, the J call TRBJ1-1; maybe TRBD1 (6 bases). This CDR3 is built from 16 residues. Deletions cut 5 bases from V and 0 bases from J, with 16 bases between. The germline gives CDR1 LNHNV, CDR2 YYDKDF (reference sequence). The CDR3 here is CATSLYPGALNTEAFF. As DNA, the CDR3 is TGTGCCACCAGCCTCTATCCAGGGGCGCTGAACACTGAAGCTTTCTTT.

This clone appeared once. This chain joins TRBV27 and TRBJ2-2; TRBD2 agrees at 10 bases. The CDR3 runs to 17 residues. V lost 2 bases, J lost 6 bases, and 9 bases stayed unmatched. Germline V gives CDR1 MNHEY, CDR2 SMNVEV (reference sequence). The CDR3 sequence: CASSLRRTSGLPGELFF. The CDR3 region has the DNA TGTGCCAGCAGTTTACGACGGACTAGCGGCCTCCCCGGGGAGCTGTTTTTT.

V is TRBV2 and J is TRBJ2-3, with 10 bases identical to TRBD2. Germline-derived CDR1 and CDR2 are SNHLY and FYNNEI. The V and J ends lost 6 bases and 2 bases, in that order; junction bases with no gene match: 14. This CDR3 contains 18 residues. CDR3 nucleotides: TGTGCCAGCAGCAAGGGTGGGTTAGCGGGAGGTGACACAGATACGCAGTATTTT. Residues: CASSKGGLAGGDTDTQYF.

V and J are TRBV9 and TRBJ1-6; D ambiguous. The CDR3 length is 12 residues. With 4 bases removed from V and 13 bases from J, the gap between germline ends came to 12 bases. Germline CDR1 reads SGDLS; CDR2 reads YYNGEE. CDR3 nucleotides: TGTGCCAGCAGCCCCCTCGGGTCTCCCCTCCACTTT. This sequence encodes CASSPLGSPLHF.

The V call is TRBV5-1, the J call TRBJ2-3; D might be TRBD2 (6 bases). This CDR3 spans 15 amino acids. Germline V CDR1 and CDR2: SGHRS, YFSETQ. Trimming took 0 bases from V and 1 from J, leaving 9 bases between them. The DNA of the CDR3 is TGCGCCAGCAGCTTGGCGGGAGATGGCACAGATACGCAGTATTTT. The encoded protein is CASSLAGDGTDTQYF.

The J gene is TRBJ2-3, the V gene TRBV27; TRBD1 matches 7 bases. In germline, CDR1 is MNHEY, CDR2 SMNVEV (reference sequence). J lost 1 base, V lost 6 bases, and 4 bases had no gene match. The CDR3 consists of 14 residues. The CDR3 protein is CASRLTGGTDTQYF. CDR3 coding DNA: TGTGCCAGCAGGCTCACAGGGGGCACAGATACGCAGTATTTT.

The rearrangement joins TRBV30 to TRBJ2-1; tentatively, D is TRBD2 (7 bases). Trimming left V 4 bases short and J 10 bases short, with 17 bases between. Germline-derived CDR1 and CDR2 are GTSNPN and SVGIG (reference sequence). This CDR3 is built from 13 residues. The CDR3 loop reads CAWMPGGRGEQFF. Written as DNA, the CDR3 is TGTGCCTGGATGCCCGGGGGGCGCGGGGAGCAGTTCTTC. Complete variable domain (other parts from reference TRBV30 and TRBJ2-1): SQTIHQWPATLVQPVGSPLSLECTVEGTSNPNLYWYRQAAGRGLQLLFYSVGIGQISSEVPQNLSASRPQDRQFILSSKKLLLSDSGFYLCAWMPGGRGEQFFGPGTRLTVL.

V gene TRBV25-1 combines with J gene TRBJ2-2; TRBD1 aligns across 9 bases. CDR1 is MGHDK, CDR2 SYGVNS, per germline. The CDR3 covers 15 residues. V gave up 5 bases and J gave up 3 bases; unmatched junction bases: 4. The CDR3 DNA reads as TGTGCCAGCAGTATAGGACAGGGGTACACCGGGGAGCTGTTTTTT. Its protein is CASSIGQGYTGELFF.

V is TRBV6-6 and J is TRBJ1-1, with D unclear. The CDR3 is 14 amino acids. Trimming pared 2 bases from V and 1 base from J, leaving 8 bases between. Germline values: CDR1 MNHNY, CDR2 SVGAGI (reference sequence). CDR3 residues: CASSYEGGNTEAFF. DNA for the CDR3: TGTGCCAGCAGTTACGAGGGCGGGAACACTGAAGCTTTCTTT.